These 24 T cell receptor beta chains came from one sample sequenced in a study of cytomegalovirus exposure and HLA in healthy donors. Primers for the PCR totalled 60 Vbeta and 13 Jbeta. Produced via immunoSEQ multiplex PCR; TCRdb's table is partial and in-frame only. The profile shows 97,000 or so clones, about 81% of them singletons. Sequencing was carried out using PBMCs. These receptors were obtained from a man in his forties in good health and CMV-seronegative.

J is TRBJ1-1 and V is TRBV10-3; 9 bases fit TRBD1. The V segment lost 6 bases and the J segment 7 bases; nucleotides outside the gene matches: 6. Germline V gene data show CDR1 as ENHRY and CDR2 as SYGVKD. CDR3 length: 13 residues. CDR3: CAISRDRAGEAFF. The DNA for the CDR3 is TGTGCCATCAGCCGGGACAGGGCAGGTGAAGCTTTCTTT.

The chain carries TRBV2 and TRBJ1-5; TRBD1 agrees at 8 bases. This CDR3 comprises 14 residues. CDR1 and CDR2 from the germline V gene are SNHLY and FYNNEI. Losses at the gene ends were 3 bases for V and 7 bases for J; bases not matched to a gene: 5. CDR3 loop: CASSDGTGVQPQHF. CDR3 DNA: TGTGCCAGCAGTGACGGGACAGGTGTGCAGCCCCAGCATTTT.

The chain combines TRBV2 with TRBJ1-1; possible D gene TRBD1, 6 bases. In germline, CDR1 is SNHLY, CDR2 FYNNEI. The germline V and J ends were trimmed by 8 bases and 0 bases, with 13 bases remaining between them. The CDR3 loop spans 14 amino acids. The CDR3 nucleotides are TGTGCCAGCGGGGCCCAGGGGATGAACACTGAAGCTTTCTTT. Translating it yields CASGAQGMNTEAFF.

Points on this clone: Additional DNA sequences in this sample encode the identical CDR3. The chain employs TRBV5-1 and TRBJ2-3, with TRBD1 as a possible D gene (6 bases). CDR1 is SGHRS and CDR2 is YFSETQ in the germline V gene. V lost 0 bases to trimming and J lost 4 bases, with 12 bases between them. This CDR3 region has 15 residues. CDR3 coding DNA: TGCGCCAGCAGCTTGGTTGGCAGGGGTCCAGATACGCAGTATTTT. Its protein product is CASSLVGRGPDTQYF.

Regarding this clone: One end of the junction is discordant with germline, which a read error may explain. CDR3 bases: TGTTCCAGCAGCTGGGGACAGAGCATAGCCAAAAACATTCAGTACTTC. Translation gives CSSSWGQSIAKNIQYF. The chain is built from TRBV7-9 and TRBJ2-4; 7 bases are shared with TRBD1. The CDR3 is 16 amino acids. Looked up from germline, CDR1 is SEHNR and CDR2 is FQNEAQ (reference sequence).

CDR3: CASSGRAGELQETQYF. The CDR3 DNA sequence: TGTGCCAGCAGTGGACGAGCGGGGGAGTTACAAGAGACCCAGTACTTC. The V gene is TRBV6-1, the J gene TRBJ2-5; 8 nucleotides match TRBD2. The V and J ends lost 4 bases and 2 bases, in that order; junction bases with no gene match: 9. The CDR3 length is 16 residues. Germline V lookup: CDR1 MNHNS, CDR2 SASEGT.

This clone was found once. J is TRBJ2-3 and V is TRBV7-6; 7 nucleotides align to TRBD1. CDR1 and CDR2 (germline): SGHVS, FNYEAQ. The CDR3 contains 15 residues. The J segment lost 0 bases and the V segment lost 3 bases, leaving 3 bases of the junction unmatched. The CDR3 DNA is TGTGCCAGCAGCTTGGGGGACAGAAGCACAGATACGCAGTATTTT. Its translation: CASSLGDRSTDTQYF.

The rearrangement joins TRBV19 to TRBJ1-1, with TRBD1 identical over 11 bases. Germline trimming cut 9 bases from V and 4 bases from J; bases unmatched to any gene: 7. The CDR3 runs 14 residues. Germline V gene lookup returns CDR1 LNHDA and CDR2 SQIVND (reference sequence). The CDR3 bases are TGTGCCAGCTGGACAGGGGGCTTTGGCACTGAAGCTTTCTTT. This codes for CASWTGGFGTEAFF.

The genes are TRBV11-1 and TRBJ2-5; 7 bases line up with TRBD2. The J segment lost 5 bases and the V segment lost 5 bases, leaving 5 bases of the junction unmatched. CDR3 length: 13 amino acids. From germline, CDR1 is SGHAT and CDR2 FQDESV (reference sequence). CDR3 bases: TGTGCCAGCAGCGTAGGGAGGGTGGAGACCCAGTACTTC. Its translation: CASSVGRVETQYF.

Only a few counts were recorded for this clone. The V call is TRBV7-2, the J call TRBJ2-5, with 9 bases identical to TRBD2. V lost 4 bases, J lost 3 bases, and 12 bases stayed unmatched. This CDR3 comprises 17 residues. The germline CDR1 and CDR2 sequences are SGHTA and FQGNSA. The CDR3 nucleotides read TGTGCCAGCAGCTCAGGGGGGTGGCGGGGGGGCAAAGAGACCCAGTACTTC. It encodes CASSSGGWRGGKETQYF.

V usage is TRBV5-1 and J usage is TRBJ2-7; tentatively, D is TRBD2 (6 bases). Germline CDR1 is SGHRS and CDR2 is YFSETQ. The V end lost 0 bases, the J end lost 10 bases, and 8 bases lay between the germline ends. The CDR3 consists of 11 residues. Written as DNA, the CDR3 is TGCGCCAGCAGCTTGGATGCGGGACAGTACTTC. Amino acids: CASSLDAGQYF.

This chain connects TRBV10-3 to TRBJ1-2; D is perhaps TRBD1 (6 bases). The germline gives CDR1 ENHRY, CDR2 SYGVKD. The V and J ends lost 9 bases and 0 bases respectively, with 14 bases between them. This CDR3 is built from 14 residues. CDR3 amino acids: CAIADRSSNYGYTF. CDR3 nucleotide sequence: TGTGCCATAGCGGACAGATCCTCTAACTATGGCTACACCTTC.

The chain links TRBV2 to TRBJ2-1, with D perhaps matching TRBD1 (6 bases). This CDR3 is built from 15 residues. Trimming cost V 5 bases and J 0 bases, with 11 bases left between them. In germline, CDR1 is SNHLY, CDR2 FYNNEI. As DNA, the CDR3 is TGTGCCAGCAGTCAAGACAGGCCCTCCTACAATGAGCAGTTCTTC. Its translation is CASSQDRPSYNEQFF. The complete variable domain, with remaining parts taken from reference TRBV2 and TRBJ2-1, reads EPEVTQTPSHQVTQMGQEVILRCVPISNHLYFYWYRQILGQKVEFLVSFYNNEISEKSEIFDDQFSVERPDGSNFTLKIRSTKLEDSAMYFCASSQDRPSYNEQFFGPGTRLTVL.

DNA of the CDR3: TGTGCCACCCTACCGATGGGACAATCGAACACTGAAGCTTTCTTT. It translates to CATLPMGQSNTEAFF. This chain links TRBV27 with TRBJ1-1, with a possible D match to TRBD1 (6 bases). The CDR3 contains 15 residues. CDR1 MNHEY and CDR2 SMNVEV come from the germline V gene (reference sequence). With 10 bases removed from V and 1 base from J, the gap between germline ends came to 19 bases.

V gene TRBV7-9 combines with J gene TRBJ2-5; 8 nucleotides agree with TRBD2. The CDR3 contains 16 residues. Germline CDR1 reads SEHNR; CDR2 reads FQNEAQ (reference sequence). V lost 4 bases to trimming and J lost 0 bases; unmatched junction nucleotides: 7. In DNA form, the CDR3 reads TGTGCCAGCAGCTCCCCCCAAGCGGGGGACCAAGAGACCCAGTACTTC. Its protein is CASSSPQAGDQETQYF.

This clone was seen just once. The V call is TRBV7-9, the J call TRBJ2-1; 12 bases agree with TRBD2. Trimming took 5 bases from V and 9 from J; bases not matched to a gene: 11. CDR1 and CDR2 (germline): SEHNR, FQNEAQ (reference sequence). The CDR3 is made up of 16 amino acids. The CDR3 DNA follows: TGTGCCAGCAGCCCATTTACTAGCGGGGGGCGGAGTGAGCAGTTCTTC. The encoded protein is CASSPFTSGGRSEQFF.

The V and J genes are TRBV7-9 and TRBJ2-1; no firm D call. The V end lost 5 bases, the J end lost 3 bases, and 8 bases lay between the germline ends. CDR1 and CDR2 (germline): SEHNR, FQNEAQ (reference sequence). This CDR3 is built from 13 residues. The CDR3 sequence: CASSPRHYNEQFF. CDR3 bases: TGTGCCAGCAGCCCGCGACACTACAATGAGCAGTTCTTC.

The CDR3 spells CASSPWVQGVEEQFF. The CDR3 DNA reads as TGTGCCAGCTCACCATGGGTGCAGGGGGTCGAGGAGCAGTTCTTC. The rearrangement joins TRBV18 to TRBJ2-1; 7 nucleotides match TRBD1. CDR1 and CDR2 (germline): KGHSH, LQKENI. V lost 2 bases, J lost 10 bases, and 11 bases stayed unmatched. This CDR3 spans 15 amino acids.

This clone was counted between two and nine times. The chain employs TRBV2 and TRBJ1-1, with 7 bases fitting TRBD1. CDR1 SNHLY and CDR2 FYNNEI come from the germline V gene. V shed 6 bases and J 2 bases; nucleotides not matched to a gene: 9. This CDR3 contains 15 residues. CDR3 in DNA: TGTGCCAGCAGCGAGACAGGGCTGGGAAACACTGAAGCTTTCTTT. Its translation: CASSETGLGNTEAFF.

The gene calls are TRBV18 and TRBJ1-4, with D hard to call. The CDR3 covers 12 residues. Trimming removed 5 bases from V and 5 bases from J, with 6 bases in between. CDR1 and CDR2 from the germline V gene are KGHSH and LQKENI. CDR3 sequence reads: CASSDTNEKLFF. CDR3 coding DNA: TGTGCCAGCTCAGACACAAATGAAAAACTGTTTTTT. The complete variable domain, with remaining parts taken from reference TRBV18 and TRBJ1-4, reads NAGVMQNPRHLVRRRGQEARLRCSPMKGHSHVYWYRQLPEEGLKFMVYLQKENIIDESGMPKERFSAEFPKEGPSILRIQQVVRGDSAAYFCASSDTNEKLFFGSGTQLSVL.

This chain uses TRBV2 with TRBJ2-1, with unresolved D. The germline V gene encodes CDR1 SNHLY and CDR2 FYNNEI. Trimming cost V 1 base and J 0 bases, with 10 bases left between them. There are 16 residues in the CDR3. The CDR3 sequence: CASSEVLQSSYNEQFF. CDR3 sequence (DNA): TGTGCCAGCAGTGAAGTTCTACAGAGCTCCTACAATGAGCAGTTCTTC.

CDR3 loop: CASSPGGQLKPQHF. DNA of the CDR3: TGTGCCAGCTCACCCGGGGGACAGTTGAAGCCCCAGCATTTT. The J gene is TRBJ1-5, the V gene TRBV18; 7 bases align to TRBD1. The germline CDR1 and CDR2 sequences are KGHSH and LQKENI. The CDR3 is made up of 14 amino acids. V lost 3 bases and J lost 8; bases outside the gene matches: 7.

This chain joins TRBV5-1 and TRBJ1-4; 7 nucleotides align to TRBD1. This CDR3 has 16 residues. V gave up 5 bases and J gave up 3 bases; unmatched junction bases: 10. Germline V lookup: CDR1 SGHRS, CDR2 YFSETQ. The CDR3 sequence is CASRRTTGVANEKLFF. The CDR3, as DNA: TGCGCCAGCAGACGTACTACAGGGGTAGCTAATGAAAAACTGTTTTTT. The full variable domain, completed using reference TRBV5-1 and TRBJ1-4, is KAGVTQTPRYLIKTRGQQVTLSCSPISGHRSVSWYQQTPGQGLQFLFEYFSETQRNKGNFPGRFSGRQFSNSRSEMNVSTLELGDSALYLCASRRTTGVANEKLFFGSGTQLSVL.

The rearrangement links TRBV6-5 to TRBJ2-5, with a tentative D call TRBD1 (6 bases). Gene TRBJ2-7 matches the end of the DNA better, so the J call may be wrong. Germline V gene data show CDR1 as MNHEY and CDR2 as SVGAGI. The CDR3 loop spans 14 amino acids. The CDR3 nucleotides are TGTGCCAGCCCCCATCGGGACATCATATACGAGCAGTACTTC. It yields the protein CASPHRDIIYEQYF.